This T cell receptor (beta chain) comes out of a study of early T cells in non-severe SARS-CoV-2 infection. Overall study results and limits: Lookups in VDJdb leaned toward anti-spike CD8 responses and missed private and CD4 specificities.

A note on this clonotype: The antigen is undetermined.

cDNA molecules, individually, were tagged with unique molecular identifiers. TCRdb processed the 5' RACE reads anew with MiXCR; each CDR3 protein has one entry. The sample carries tens of thousands of distinct CDR3 sequences, 9.5% to 15% recorded once. V was clipped by 3 bases and J by 2 bases, with 15 bases between them. The CDR3 consists of 16 residues. The sequence was collected from an adult who was a healthcare worker with PCR-confirmed SARS-CoV-2 infection or an uninfected control (not recorded which). The V and J genes are TRBV12-3 or TRBV12-4 and TRBJ2-3; no firm D call. Sequenced input: whole blood. The CDR3 region is CASSFSRSGVTDTQYF. The CDR3 bases are TGTGCCAGCAGTTTCTCCAGGTCAGGCGTCACAGATACGCAGTATTTT.